This is a list of T cell receptor beta chains from one sample in a study of response to subunit inactivated influenza vaccine. TCRdb reprocessed the RT-PCR reads with MiXCR, giving one entry per CDR3 protein. The table lists just under 550,000 distinct CDR3 sequences, under 30% of them singletons. This same sample was also part of a study on T cells expressing NK-cell markers.

Material: CD4+ T cells sorted from PBMCs, obtained 11 to 12 days after vaccination. The receptors shown here come from a man aged 45-65 years who received an inactivated influenza vaccine. The CDR3 runs from the conserved cysteine through the conserved F or W. The D gene is left open where the match is weak. The size field is filled for only some rows; it gives once, few, many or a size class.

-,-,TRBJ2-7,TRBV5-1,TGCGCCAGCAGCTTGGAATGGCGGAACTACGAGCAGTACTTC,CASSLEWRNYEQYF
TRBD1,once,TRBJ1-2,TRBV30,TGTGCAGCACCCAGGTCAGGGGGCTACATTTCCTATGGCTACACCTTC,CAAPRSGGYISYGYTF
-,-,TRBJ1-2,TRBV2,TGTGCCAGCAGTCTACCCGAGACCCTCTATGGCTACACCTTC,CASSLPETLYGYTF
-,few,TRBJ1-2,TRBV12-3/TRBV12-4,TGTGCCAGCAGTTTGAATGGGGTTGACGGCTACACCTTC,CASSLNGVDGYTF
TRBD1,-,TRBJ2-7,TRBV19,TGTGCCAGTAGTAAAGGGACAGTACACGAGCAGTACTTC,CASSKGTVHEQYF
TRBD2,-,TRBJ2-1,TRBV6-1,TGTGCCAGCATACAACTAGCGGGAGGTAATGAGCAGTTCTTC,CASIQLAGGNEQFF
TRBD1,-,TRBJ1-2,TRBV5-1,TGCGCCAGCAGCTCGCCGGACAGGGGAAGGGGTGGCTACACCTTC,CASSSPDRGRGGYTF
-,-,TRBJ1-5,TRBV7-2,TGTGCCAGCAGCCCTCAATCAGGGTGGAGCAATCAGCCCCAGCATTTT,CASSPQSGWSNQPQHF
TRBD1,many,TRBJ2-3,TRBV29-1,TGCAGCGTCGGACAGGCGGAATACACAGATACGCAGTATTTT,CSVGQAEYTDTQYF
-,few,TRBJ1-5,TRBV18,TGTGCCAGCTCACCAGGGCCCGATCAGCCCCAGCATTTT,CASSPGPDQPQHF
TRBD2,few,TRBJ2-5,TRBV7-6,TGTGCCAGCAGCCCCGGTCTCGGGGGGGAGACCCAGTACTTC,CASSPGLGGETQYF
TRBD2,-,TRBJ2-3,TRBV3-1,TGTGCCAGCAGCCGCCAGCGGGGCGGTACAGATACGCAGTATTTT,CASSRQRGGTDTQYF
TRBD1,-,TRBJ2-7,TRBV12-3/TRBV12-4,TGTGCCAGCAGTACAGGGGCGCCGTCCTACGAGCAGTACTTC,CASSTGAPSYEQYF
-,few,TRBJ2-7,TRBV11-2,TGTGCCAGCACCATCCCAGGCATATACGAGCAGTACTTC,CASTIPGIYEQYF
TRBD1,-,TRBJ2-7,TRBV28,TGTGCCAGCAGTAGACCGACAGGGCCCTACGAGCAGTACTTC,CASSRPTGPYEQYF
TRBD1,-,TRBJ2-7,TRBV7-2,TGTGCCAGCAGCTTATTGGGACAGGGGGCTACCTACGAGCAGTACTTC,CASSLLGQGATYEQYF
-,-,TRBJ2-6,TRBV4-1,TGCGCCAGCAGCCTAGGCGGTTTCGGGGCTTTATACGGGGCCAACGTCCTGACTTTC,CASSLGGFGALYGANVLTF
-,-,TRBJ1-4,TRBV20-1,TGCAGTGCTAGATCACAGGGAGAACTGTTTTTT,CSARSQGELFF
-,-,TRBJ2-7,TRBV25-1,TGTGCCAGCAGTCCCCATCCCTACGAGCAGTACTTC,CASSPHPYEQYF
TRBD1,once,TRBJ2-7,TRBV6-1,TGTGCCAGCAGTCCCCGCCGGGACAGGACCTACGAGCAGTACTTC,CASSPRRDRTYEQYF
TRBD1,few,TRBJ2-1,TRBV7-2,TGTGCCAGCAGCACTCCCCTGGGACAGCTACACTACAATGAGCAGTTCTTC,CASSTPLGQLHYNEQFF
TRBD1,-,TRBJ1-1,TRBV4-1,TGCGCCAGCAGCCGCCTGTACACAGGGGATACTGAAGCTTTCTTT,CASSRLYTGDTEAFF
-,few,TRBJ2-5,TRBV5-6,TGTGCCAGCAGTCGTCAGGCTCAGGAGACCCAGTACTTC,CASSRQAQETQYF